The rows below give T cell receptor beta chains drawn from one sample of a study of Ad26.COV2.S vaccination and SARS-CoV-2 variants. Profiling relied on immunoSEQ multiplex PCR, and the TCRdb table lists in-frame clones only, not all of them. The sample has roughly 380,000 clones, more than 75% seen once. This sample comprised peripheral blood, obtained in a trial of Ad26.COV2.S vaccine versus placebo. The receptors derive from a person between 18 and 65 years old who received the Ad26.COV2.S COVID-19 vaccine or a placebo. The conserved cysteine and the conserved F or W are not part of the CDR3 here.

v_gene	len	CDR3aa
TRBV5-3	12	ARSFPGTSYGYT
TRBV7-3	11	ASSPLTENEQF
TRBV30	13	AWSLGGQESAEAF
TRBV11-3	16	ASSSSDLLAGGQSEQF
TRBV13	14	ASSNGLAGAQETQY
TRBV2	13	ASSTPRGYTDTQY
TRBV5-6	12	ASSFRRGANEQF
TRBV2	13	ASSASTGEGETQY
TRBV5-1	14	ASSWSPGGDGTEAF
TRBV11-2	11	ASSVSGVYGYT
TRBV12-5	13	ASGLTAGSYNEQF
TRBV7-2	11	ASSPTENYGYT
TRBV7-7	15	ASSPRGQGQNNSPLH
TRBV7-2	14	ASSPGGRGRTGELF
TRBV29-1	14	SVEEGGALFYNEQF
TRBV6-2/TRBV6-3	15	ASSYWDSLSGANVLT
TRBV6-5	12	ASSYGFGNQPQH
TRBV2	10	ASEQANEKLF
TRBV13	12	ASSLGWTGYEQY
TRBV30	12	AWRVAGGPETQY
TRBV9	12	ASSARLGTDTQY
TRBV30	10	AWDPSGSEQY
TRBV9	11	ASSPEGIYEQY
TRBV4-1	12	ASSPTNPHTEAF
TRBV7-3	12	ASSLQGAEETQY
TRBV30	9	AWSAGDGYT
TRBV29-1	13	SVEDPIAGPNEQF
TRBV5-1	16	ASSLVGEKGLSSYEQY
TRBV12-5	12	ASDKGGPTDTQY
TRBV4-2	10	ASSPEGDTQY
TRBV11-2	13	ASSLDSAGWGEQY
TRBV4-3	12	ASSPDRPNTEAF
TRBV19	10	ASTPGGPEAF
TRBV4-1	13	ASSQVAASNQPQH
TRBV25-1	12	ATQGGQGSPEAF
TRBV27	13	ASSLGSGGIYEQY
TRBV9	16	ASSARPGTGGPVEKLF
TRBV15	12	ATSGGQGAYEQY
TRBV30	10	AARDSQYEQY